These 16 T cell receptor beta chains came from one sample sequenced in a study of regulatory T cells in long-lasting Graves disease. Noted time point: persistent/refractory GD, antithyroid drugs over 5 years with positive TRAb. There was RNA extracted from PBMCs, and the TCR library was made from it. Researchers made TCR beta libraries by using iRepertoire HTBI primers and running Arm-PCR on CDR3 regions. TCRdb re-called the multiplex PCR reads through MiXCR, storing one row per CDR3 protein. The sample holds hundreds of thousands of distinct CDR3 sequences, less than 25% seen once. Specimen: peripheral blood mononuclear cells (PBMCs), collected when the disease was refractory, from a patient treated with antithyroid drugs. These receptor sequences come from a female donor with Graves disease.

This clonotype has more than one count but fewer than ten. The rearrangement uses TRBV4-2 and TRBJ1-1, with 8 bases matching TRBD1. The J segment lost 5 bases and the V segment lost 5 bases, leaving 7 bases of the junction unmatched. Germline V gene sequence: CDR1 LGHNA, CDR2 YNFKEQ. The CDR3 runs to 14 residues. The CDR3 loop is CASSSQGARTEAFF. The CDR3 region has the DNA TGTGCCAGCAGCTCCCAGGGGGCGAGGACTGAAGCTTTCTTT.

This clonotype has a count of ten or more. The chain employs TRBV7-2 and TRBJ1-2; D not resolved. This CDR3 has 15 residues. Germline lookup yields CDR1 SGHTA and CDR2 FQGNSA. V lost 3 bases to trimming and J lost 2 bases, with 13 bases between them. CDR3 sequence: CASSFSSKANYGYTF. Here the CDR3 DNA reads TGTGCCAGCAGCTTCTCTAGTAAGGCGAACTATGGCTACACCTTC.

This chain connects TRBV12-3 or TRBV12-4 to TRBJ2-2; tentative D call: TRBD2 (7 bases). Trimming left V 3 bases short and J 5 bases short, with 16 bases between. The CDR3 consists of 16 residues. The CDR3 here is CASSFYRGAGTGELFF. The CDR3 bases are TGTGCCAGCAGTTTCTATCGGGGGGCAGGAACCGGGGAGCTGTTTTTT.

This clonotype has only a few counts. This chain uses TRBV11-1 with TRBJ2-7, with D unclear. Germline values: CDR1 SGHAT, CDR2 FQDESV (reference sequence). The CDR3 runs to 12 residues. V lost 1 base and J lost 4, with 5 bases in between. The CDR3 spells CASSLEVYEQYF. DNA for the CDR3: TGTGCCAGCAGCTTAGAAGTGTACGAGCAGTACTTC.

The rearrangement links TRBV29-1 to TRBJ1-4, with TRBD1 matching 8 bases. Germline V CDR1 and CDR2: SQVTM, ANQGSEA. This CDR3 is built from 12 residues. The trim removed 7 bases at V and 8 bases at J, leaving 6 bases unmatched. Here the CDR3 reads CSAWTGKEKLFF. The CDR3 bases are TGCAGCGCGTGGACAGGGAAGGAAAAACTGTTTTTT. Filled out from reference TRBV29-1 and TRBJ1-4, the complete variable domain reads SAVISQKPSRDICQRGTSLTIQCQVDSQVTMMFWYRQQPGQSLTLIATANQGSEATYESGFVIDKFPISRPNLTFSTLTVSNMSPEDSSIYLCSAWTGKEKLFFGSGTQLSVL.

This clonotype was detected only a few times. The chain is built from TRBV6-1 and TRBJ1-5; no reliable D call. Germline loops: CDR1 MNHNS, CDR2 SASEGT. With 1 base removed from V and 0 bases from J, the gap between germline ends came to 13 bases. This CDR3 comprises 17 residues. CDR3 loop: CASSEGGRPYSNQPQHF. Written as DNA, the CDR3 is TGTGCCAGCAGTGAAGGTGGAAGACCATATAGCAATCAGCCCCAGCATTTT.

Only a few counts were recorded for this clonotype. J is TRBJ1-5 and V is TRBV29-1; 7 nucleotides align to TRBD1. The CDR3 has 13 amino acids. Germline-derived CDR1 and CDR2 are SQVTM and ANQGSEA. V lost 6 bases and J lost 4; bases outside the gene matches: 6. CDR3 bases: TGCAGCGTCCGACAGGGAGGGAATCAGCCCCAGCATTTT. Translated, it gives CSVRQGGNQPQHF.

The V and J genes are TRBV9 and TRBJ2-5, with D perhaps being TRBD1 or TRBD2 (5 bases each). The CDR3 sequence is 15 residues long. Germline V gene lookup returns CDR1 SGDLS and CDR2 YYNGEE. V was trimmed by 0 bases and J by 11 bases, leaving 20 bases between them. The CDR3 sequence: CASSVDGDPLGEQYF. The CDR3 nucleotides are TGTGCCAGCAGCGTAGACGGGGATCCTTTAGGGGAGCAGTACTTC.

This clonotype was seen repeatedly, ten times or more. The chain uses TRBV6-5 and TRBJ2-5, with no clear D. The CDR3 has 15 amino acids. The germline V and J ends were trimmed by 0 bases and 5 bases, with 13 bases remaining between them. The germline V gene has CDR1 MNHEY and CDR2 SVGAGI. The CDR3 DNA reads as TGTGCCAGCAGTTACTCGACCTCGTCAAGGGAGACCCAGTACTTC. It is translated as CASSYSTSSRETQYF.

In the case of this clonotype: This may stem from a read error, because a much larger clone lies one nucleotide away. The rearrangement joins TRBV27 to TRBJ2-7; 12 bases map to TRBD2. The V gene's germline CDR1 is MNHEY and CDR2 SMNVEV (reference sequence). Trimming removed 10 bases from V and 2 bases from J; junction bases left unmatched: 9. The CDR3 sequence is 15 residues long. The CDR3 sequence is CANGPRLAGAYEQYF. Written as DNA, the CDR3 is TGTGCCAACGGTCCACGACTAGCGGGGGCCTACGAGCAGTACTTC.

The chain employs TRBV5-1 and TRBJ2-1; TRBD1 aligns across 7 bases. The CDR3 runs to 15 residues. The J segment lost 2 bases and the V segment lost 4 bases, leaving 6 bases of the junction unmatched. Germline V gene lookup returns CDR1 SGHRS and CDR2 YFSETQ. Here the CDR3 reads CASSPKQGTYNEQFF. The CDR3 DNA reads TGCGCCAGCAGCCCCAAACAGGGGACCTACAATGAGCAGTTCTTC.

The table lists this clonotype with a few counts. The rearrangement links TRBV14 to TRBJ2-7; D is unresolved. Germline V gives CDR1 SGHDN, CDR2 FVKESK. The CDR3 length is 11 residues. Trimming cost V 4 bases and J 6 bases, with 7 bases left between them. The CDR3 spells CASSRATEQYF. CDR3 DNA: TGTGCCAGCAGCCGAGCTACCGAGCAGTACTTC. Drawing the rest from reference TRBV14 and TRBJ2-7, the complete variable domain is EAGVTQFPSHSVIEKGQTVTLRCDPISGHDNLYWYRRVMGKEIKFLLHFVKESKQDESGMPNNRFLAERTGGTYSTLKVQPAELEDSGVYFCASSRATEQYFGPGTRLTVT.

The rearrangement joins TRBV5-1 to TRBJ2-5; D gene unclear. Trimming removed 0 bases at V and 4 bases at J, with 10 bases between. Germline loops: CDR1 SGHRS, CDR2 YFSETQ. This CDR3 is built from 14 residues. This chain's CDR3 is CASSLAGSGETQYF. The CDR3, as DNA: TGCGCCAGCAGCTTGGCCGGTTCGGGAGAGACCCAGTACTTC.

This clonotype came up many times. The rearrangement joins TRBV2 to TRBJ2-7, with 10 bases lining up with TRBD1. V lost 8 bases and J lost 6; bases outside the gene matches: 7. The CDR3 is made up of 13 amino acids. Germline CDR1 is SNHLY and CDR2 is FYNNEI. The CDR3 protein is CASWPGQGSEQYF. In DNA form, the CDR3 reads TGTGCCAGCTGGCCGGGACAGGGGAGCGAGCAGTACTTC.

In its sample, this clonotype was seen many times. This chain connects TRBV12-3 or TRBV12-4 to TRBJ2-7; possibly TRBD1 for D (5 bases). V lost 9 bases to trimming and J lost 3 bases, with 15 bases between them. The CDR3 spans 13 residues. CDR3 DNA sequence: TGTGCCAGTGCAGGGCGCTTTTTCTACGAGCAGTACTTC. Residues: CASAGRFFYEQYF.

Many counts were recorded for this clonotype. The rearrangement joins TRBV6-5 to TRBJ2-5; TRBD2 matches at 7 bases. The germline V gene has CDR1 MNHEY and CDR2 SVGAGI. V shed 1 base and J 5 bases; nucleotides not matched to a gene: 7. The CDR3 extends over 15 amino acids. CDR3 sequence: CASSYFGGIEETQYF. CDR3 sequence (DNA): TGTGCCAGCAGTTACTTCGGGGGGATCGAGGAGACCCAGTACTTC.